The present entry profiles one TCR beta chain with its context. Its target is not known. The sample is drawn from a study of T-cell memory formation after mild COVID-19. Overall study: The two donors had largely donor-specific TCR clusters.

The CDR3 runs to 13 residues. Germline CDR1 KGHSH, CDR2 LQKENI. After removal of 3 bases from V and 6 bases from J, the junction contained 4 bases not matched to a gene. General study results and limits: Confirmation was lacking for SARS-CoV-2 specificity of second-wave clones that peaked on day 37. Among clones contracting day 15 to 85, CD4/CD8 was balanced, whereas later expanders leaned CD4+.

TCRdb re-called the 5' RACE reads through MiXCR, storing one row per CDR3 protein. The data hold 210,000 or so distinct CDR3 sequences, with under 12% observed a single time. The sequencing sample was made of PBMCs or a T cell subset sorted from them (not recorded which). The receptor comes from a man younger than 30 who had mild COVID-19 (a few samples of this study predate the infection). Cell type and time point are not known. The rearrangement uses TRBV18 and TRBJ2-7; 8 bases align to TRBD1. The DNA for the CDR3 is TGTGCCAGCTCACCGGGACAGGTATCCGAGCAGTACGTC. It translates to CASSPGQVSEQYV.